This T cell receptor (beta chain) was sequenced in a study of T cell repertoires in cytomegalovirus infection. Study background: CMV infection plus the matching HLA type was flagged by public TCR beta signatures. General observations from the study: CMV-specific TCR beta clonotypes restricted by HLA-C were the ones dominating the ex vivo response.

With 0 bases removed from V and 0 bases from J, the gap between germline ends came to 9 bases. Germline-derived CDR1 and CDR2 are SGHRS and YFSETQ. This CDR3 comprises 15 residues. On this clonotype: Its antigen is currently unknown.

TCRdb recomputed calls from the reads with MiXCR, one row per CDR3 protein. The table shows approximately 990,000 distinct CDR3 sequences, with 31% occurring only once. The sequence came from a human donor in good health (CMV status not recorded). Some clones in this sample may be carry-over from other donors' samples. Sequencing used cultured CD8+ T cells from PBMCs, obtained from culture after CMV antigen stimulation. The chain employs TRBV5-1 and TRBJ2-5, with a weak D call TRBD2 (5 bases). CDR3 sequence: CASSLALAHQETQYF. The CDR3 bases are TGCGCCAGCAGCTTGGCCCTAGCTCACCAAGAGACCCAGTACTTC.